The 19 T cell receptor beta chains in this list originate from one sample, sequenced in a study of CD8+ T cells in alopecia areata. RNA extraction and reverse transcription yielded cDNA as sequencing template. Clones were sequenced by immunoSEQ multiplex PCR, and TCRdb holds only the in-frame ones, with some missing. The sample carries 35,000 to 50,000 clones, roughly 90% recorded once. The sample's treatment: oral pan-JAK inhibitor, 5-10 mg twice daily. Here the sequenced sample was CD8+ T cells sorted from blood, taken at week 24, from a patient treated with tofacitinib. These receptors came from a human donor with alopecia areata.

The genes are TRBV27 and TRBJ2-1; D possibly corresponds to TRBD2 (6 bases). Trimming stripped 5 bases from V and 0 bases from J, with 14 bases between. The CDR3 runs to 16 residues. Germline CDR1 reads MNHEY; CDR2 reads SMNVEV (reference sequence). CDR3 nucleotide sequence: TGTGCCAGCAGTCCCATTCTAGCGACCTCCTACAATGAGCAGTTCTTC. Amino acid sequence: CASSPILATSYNEQFF.

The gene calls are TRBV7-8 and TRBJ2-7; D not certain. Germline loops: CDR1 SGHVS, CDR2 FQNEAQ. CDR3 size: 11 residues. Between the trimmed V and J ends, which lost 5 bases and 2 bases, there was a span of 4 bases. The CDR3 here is CASSPAYEQYF. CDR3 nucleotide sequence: TGTGCCAGCAGCCCGGCCTACGAGCAGTACTTC.

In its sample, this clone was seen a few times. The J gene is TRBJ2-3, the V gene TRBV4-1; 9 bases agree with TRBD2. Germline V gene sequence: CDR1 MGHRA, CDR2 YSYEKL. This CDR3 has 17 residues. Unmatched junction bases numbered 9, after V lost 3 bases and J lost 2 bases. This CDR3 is CASSHPLTSGSTDTQYF. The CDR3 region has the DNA TGCGCCAGCAGCCATCCACTGACTAGCGGATCCACAGATACGCAGTATTTT.

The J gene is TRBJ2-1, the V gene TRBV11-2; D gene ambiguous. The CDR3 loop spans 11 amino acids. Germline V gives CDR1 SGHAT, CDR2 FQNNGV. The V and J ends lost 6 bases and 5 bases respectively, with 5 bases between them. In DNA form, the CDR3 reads TGTGCCAGCAGATATAACAATGAGCAGTTCTTC. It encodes CASRYNNEQFF.

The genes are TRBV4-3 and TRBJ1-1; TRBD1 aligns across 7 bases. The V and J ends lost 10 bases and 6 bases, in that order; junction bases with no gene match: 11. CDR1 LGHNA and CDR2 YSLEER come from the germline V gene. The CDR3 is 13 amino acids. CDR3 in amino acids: CATRSGGYAEAFF. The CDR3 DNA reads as TGCGCCACCAGATCAGGGGGTTACGCTGAAGCTTTCTTT.

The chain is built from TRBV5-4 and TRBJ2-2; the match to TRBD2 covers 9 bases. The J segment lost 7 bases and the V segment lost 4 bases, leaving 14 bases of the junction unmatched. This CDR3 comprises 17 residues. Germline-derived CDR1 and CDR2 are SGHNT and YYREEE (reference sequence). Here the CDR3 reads CASSPEPSGAPDGELFF. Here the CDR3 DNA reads TGTGCCAGCAGCCCGGAGCCTAGCGGGGCTCCCGACGGGGAGCTGTTTTTT.

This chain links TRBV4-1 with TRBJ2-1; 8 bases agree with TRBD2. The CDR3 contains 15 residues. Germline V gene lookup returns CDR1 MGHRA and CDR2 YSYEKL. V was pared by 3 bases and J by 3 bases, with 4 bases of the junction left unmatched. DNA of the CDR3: TGCGCCAGCAGCCAGGCGGGGGGTTTCTACAATGAGCAGTTCTTC. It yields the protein CASSQAGGFYNEQFF.

The DNA for the CDR3 is TGTGCCAGCAGCTTGTTACTAGATCAACCCACAGATACGCAGTATTTT. Residues: CASSLLLDQPTDTQYF. This chain links TRBV7-2 with TRBJ2-3; D is possibly TRBD2 (5 bases). The CDR3 has 16 amino acids. Germline V gene lookup returns CDR1 SGHTA and CDR2 FQGNSA. V gave up 3 bases and J gave up 2 bases, with 15 bases separating them.

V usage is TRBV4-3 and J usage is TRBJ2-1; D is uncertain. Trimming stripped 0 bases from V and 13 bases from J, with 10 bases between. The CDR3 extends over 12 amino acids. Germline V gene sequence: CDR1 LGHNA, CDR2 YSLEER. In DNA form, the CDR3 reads TGCGCCAGCAGCCAAGATTGGATTGTTCAGTTCTTC. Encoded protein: CASSQDWIVQFF.

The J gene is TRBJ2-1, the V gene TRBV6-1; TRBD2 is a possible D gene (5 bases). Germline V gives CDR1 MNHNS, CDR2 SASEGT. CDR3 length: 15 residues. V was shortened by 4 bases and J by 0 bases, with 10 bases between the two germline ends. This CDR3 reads CASSVTGSSYNEQFF. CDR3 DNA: TGTGCCAGCAGTGTCACGGGGAGCTCCTACAATGAGCAGTTCTTC.

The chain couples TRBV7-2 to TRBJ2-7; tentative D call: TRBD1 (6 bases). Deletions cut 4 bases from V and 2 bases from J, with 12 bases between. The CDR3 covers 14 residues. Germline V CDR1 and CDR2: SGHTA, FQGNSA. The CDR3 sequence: CASSSPGTTYEQYF. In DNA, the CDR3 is TGTGCCAGCAGCTCACCCGGGACAACCTACGAGCAGTACTTC.

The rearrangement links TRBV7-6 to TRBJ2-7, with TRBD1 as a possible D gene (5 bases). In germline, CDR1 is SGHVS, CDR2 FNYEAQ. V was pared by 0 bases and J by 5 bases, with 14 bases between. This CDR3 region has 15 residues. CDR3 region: CASSLADIPLHEQYF. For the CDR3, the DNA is TGTGCCAGCAGCTTAGCGGACATCCCCCTCCACGAGCAGTACTTC. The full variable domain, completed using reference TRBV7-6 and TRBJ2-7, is GAGVSQSPRYKVTKRGQDVALRCDPISGHVSLYWYRQALGQGPEFLTYFNYEAQQDKSGLPNDRFSAERPEGSISTLTIQRTEQRDSAMYRCASSLADIPLHEQYFGPGTRLTVT.

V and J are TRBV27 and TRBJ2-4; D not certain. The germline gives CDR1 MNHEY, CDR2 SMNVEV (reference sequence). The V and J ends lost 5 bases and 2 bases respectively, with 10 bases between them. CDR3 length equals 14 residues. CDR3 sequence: CASSPILSKNIQYF. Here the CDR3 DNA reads TGTGCCAGCAGTCCTATTTTGTCCAAAAACATTCAGTACTTC.

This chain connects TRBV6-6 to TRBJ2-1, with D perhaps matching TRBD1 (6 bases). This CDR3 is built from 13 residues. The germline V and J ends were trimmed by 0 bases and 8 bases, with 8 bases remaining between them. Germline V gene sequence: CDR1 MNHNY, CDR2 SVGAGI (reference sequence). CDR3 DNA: TGTGCCAGCAGTTACTCGAACAGGGATGAGCAGTTCTTC. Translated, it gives CASSYSNRDEQFF.

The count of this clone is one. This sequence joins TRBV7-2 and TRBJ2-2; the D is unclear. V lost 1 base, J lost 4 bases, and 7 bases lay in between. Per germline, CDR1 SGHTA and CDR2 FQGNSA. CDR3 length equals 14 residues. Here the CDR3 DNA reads TGTGCCAGCAGCTTAGACTACGGCACCGGGGAGCTGTTTTTT. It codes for CASSLDYGTGELFF. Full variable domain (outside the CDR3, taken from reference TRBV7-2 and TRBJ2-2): GAGVSQSPSNKVTEKGKDVELRCDPISGHTALYWYRQSLGQGLEFLIYFQGNSAPDKSGLPSDRFSAERTGGSVSTLTIQRTQQEDSAVYLCASSLDYGTGELFFGEGSRLTVL.

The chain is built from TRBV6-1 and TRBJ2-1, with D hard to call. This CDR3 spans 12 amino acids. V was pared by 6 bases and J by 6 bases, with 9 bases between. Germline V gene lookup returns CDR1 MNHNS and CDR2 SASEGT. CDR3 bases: TGTGCCAGCAGGCTTCCTAGCAATGAGCAGTTCTTC. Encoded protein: CASRLPSNEQFF.

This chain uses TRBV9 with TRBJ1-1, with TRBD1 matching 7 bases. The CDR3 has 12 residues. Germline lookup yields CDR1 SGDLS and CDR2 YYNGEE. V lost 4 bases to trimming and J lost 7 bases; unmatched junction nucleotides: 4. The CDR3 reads CASSPQGVEAFF. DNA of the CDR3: TGTGCCAGCAGCCCTCAGGGGGTTGAAGCTTTCTTT.

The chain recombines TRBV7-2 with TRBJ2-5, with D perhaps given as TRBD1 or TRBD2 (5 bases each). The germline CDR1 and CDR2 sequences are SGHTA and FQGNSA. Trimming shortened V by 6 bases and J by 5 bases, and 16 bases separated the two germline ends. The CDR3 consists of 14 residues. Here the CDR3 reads CASSRILREETQYF. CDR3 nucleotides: TGTGCCAGCAGTAGAATTCTCAGGGAGGAGACCCAGTACTTC.

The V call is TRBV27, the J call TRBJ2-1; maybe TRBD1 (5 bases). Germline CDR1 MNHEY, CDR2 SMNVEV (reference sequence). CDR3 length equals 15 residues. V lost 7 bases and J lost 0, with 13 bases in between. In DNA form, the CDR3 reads TGTGCCAGCACCCCAGGAACAGGCTCCTACAATGAGCAGTTCTTC. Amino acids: CASTPGTGSYNEQFF.